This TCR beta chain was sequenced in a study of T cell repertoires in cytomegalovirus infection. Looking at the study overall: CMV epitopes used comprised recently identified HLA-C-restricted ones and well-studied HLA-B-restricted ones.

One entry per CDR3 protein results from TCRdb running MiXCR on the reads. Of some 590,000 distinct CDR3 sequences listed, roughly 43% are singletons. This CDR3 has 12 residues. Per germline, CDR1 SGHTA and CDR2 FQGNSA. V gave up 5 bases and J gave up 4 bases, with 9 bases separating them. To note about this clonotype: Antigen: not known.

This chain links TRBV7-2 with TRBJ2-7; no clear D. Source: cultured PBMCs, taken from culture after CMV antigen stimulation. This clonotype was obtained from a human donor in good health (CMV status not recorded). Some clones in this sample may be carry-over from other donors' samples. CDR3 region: CASSKRLYEQYF. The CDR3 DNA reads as TGTGCCAGCAGCAAAAGGTTGTACGAGCAGTACTTC.